These T cell receptor beta chains were read from a single sample in a study of CD8 T cells in ankylosing spondylitis. From the 5' RACE reads, TCRdb called clonotypes with MiXCR, one entry per CDR3 protein. The table records 700,000 or so distinct CDR3 sequences, around a fifth of them present only once. Material: blood, either unsorted or a sorted T cell fraction (not recorded which). These receptors originate from a male donor with ankylosing spondylitis. Each CDR3 is given with its conserved first and last residue. D genes are given only for firm matches. Part of the rows lack a size; the others show once, few, many or a class for expanded clones.

TGTGCCAGCAGCGGGGCCTCCTACAATGAGCAGTTCTTC,CASSGASYNEQFF,-,13,TRBV6-1,TRBJ2-1,-
TGTGCCAGCAGTTTAGTAGCGGGGGTTCAAGAGACCCAGTACTTC,CASSLVAGVQETQYF,TRBD2,15,TRBV12-3/TRBV12-4,TRBJ2-5,-
TGCGCCAGCAGCTTGGCCTCTAGTCTAAGCGAGCAGTACTTC,CASSLASSLSEQYF,-,14,TRBV5-1,TRBJ2-7,few
TGTGCCAGCAGCAAGCCAGACTCTGGGGCCAACGTCCTGACTTTC,CASSKPDSGANVLTF,-,15,TRBV21-1,TRBJ2-6,many
TGCAGCAGCCCACTGAACACTGAAGCTTTCTTT,CSSPLNTEAFF,-,11,TRBV20-1,TRBJ1-1,-
TGTGCCACCAGCCTTATACCAGGGGCAACTAATGAAAAACTGTTTTTT,CATSLIPGATNEKLFF,-,16,TRBV15,TRBJ1-4,-
TGCAGCGTCCCCCGACAGGGGAATTCCCACGAGCAGTACTTC,CSVPRQGNSHEQYF,TRBD1,14,TRBV29-1,TRBJ2-7,few
TGCAGTGCTACTTCCGAGGGCGGGGTAAGCTCCTACGAGCAGTACTTC,CSATSEGGVSSYEQYF,-,16,TRBV20-1,TRBJ2-7,few
TGTGCCAGCAGCCCAACAGGGGTAGGAGAAAAACTGTTTTTT,CASSPTGVGEKLFF,TRBD1,14,TRBV12-3/TRBV12-4,TRBJ1-4,-
TGCGCCAGCAGCTCGGTACCCAGCCTGACCACAGATACGCAGTATTTT,CASSSVPSLTTDTQYF,-,16,TRBV5-1,TRBJ2-3,few
TGTGCCAGCAGGTTCTCGGGGCCGGAGAATGAGCAGTTCTTC,CASRFSGPENEQFF,-,14,TRBV28,TRBJ2-1,-
TGTGCCAGCAGTTTAGGCCCCTGGGACAAATCGAACACCGGGGAGCTGTTTTTT,CASSLGPWDKSNTGELFF,-,18,TRBV12-3/TRBV12-4,TRBJ2-2,few
TGCAGTGCTAGACCGGGACCGCGTGAAAAACTGTTTTTT,CSARPGPREKLFF,-,13,TRBV20-1,TRBJ1-4,-
TGCGCCAGCAGCTTGGCGTTGGGGTGGTATGAGCAGTTCTTC,CASSLALGWYEQFF,-,14,TRBV5-1,TRBJ2-1,-
TGTGCCAGCAGTGATACGGGGGCCTACAATGAGCAGTTCTTC,CASSDTGAYNEQFF,-,14,TRBV12-3/TRBV12-4,TRBJ2-1,-
TGCAGTGCTAGGGCTCGAGCGGGGATCTACAATGAGCAGTTCTTC,CSARARAGIYNEQFF,TRBD2,15,TRBV20-1,TRBJ2-1,-
TGTGCCAGCAGCCTCAACGTCGGCAGGGGCGGAGATACGCAGTATTTT,CASSLNVGRGGDTQYF,-,16,TRBV3-1,TRBJ2-3,-
TGCGCCAGCAGCGTGGACGGGGGCATTCAGTACTTC,CASSVDGGIQYF,-,12,TRBV5-1,TRBJ2-4,-
TGTGCCAGCAGCTTAAGTTCTAGCGGGGGCCGGGAGACCCAGTACTTC,CASSLSSSGGRETQYF,TRBD2,16,TRBV7-9,TRBJ2-5,-
TGTGCCACCAGTGATAGACTAGCGGGACCCAATGAGCAGTTCTTC,CATSDRLAGPNEQFF,TRBD2,15,TRBV24-1,TRBJ2-1,many
TGTGTCCGAAGCGGGGGGATAACCTACGAGCAGTACTTC,CVRSGGITYEQYF,TRBD2,13,TRBV6-4,TRBJ2-7,few
TGTGCCAGCAGAGACCCGCAGGGGCCCGACTCCTACGAGCAGTACTTC,CASRDPQGPDSYEQYF,-,16,TRBV27,TRBJ2-7,once
TGCGCCAGCAGCCTGGCGACCGGGAAATACAATGAGCAGTTCTTC,CASSLATGKYNEQFF,-,15,TRBV5-1,TRBJ2-1,once
TGTGCCAGCAGCCAAGTATCTCGGGGGGGGAAGGAGCATGGCTACACCTTC,CASSQVSRGGKEHGYTF,-,17,TRBV3-1,TRBJ1-2,-
TGTGCCAGCAGTTTGGCGGCTAGCGGGAGAATCTACGAGCAGTACTTC,CASSLAASGRIYEQYF,TRBD2,16,TRBV28,TRBJ2-7,-
TGCAGTGCCCAGCCTGGATACAATGAGCAGTTCTTC,CSAQPGYNEQFF,-,12,TRBV20-1,TRBJ2-1,few
TGTGCCAGCAGCCCACATGGGGAGAACACCGGGGAGCTGTTTTTT,CASSPHGENTGELFF,-,15,TRBV7-2,TRBJ2-2,few
TGTGCCAGCAGCCTACCGGGACAGCCTGAAGCTTTCTTT,CASSLPGQPEAFF,TRBD1,13,TRBV7-9,TRBJ1-1,few
TGTGCCAGCTCACCTGGGACAGCTGGGGCCAACGTCCTGACTTTC,CASSPGTAGANVLTF,TRBD1,15,TRBV18,TRBJ2-6,few
TGCGCCAGCAGCTTGGTGACAGCTGGGGGAGTCTATGGCTACACCTTC,CASSLVTAGGVYGYTF,-,16,TRBV5-1,TRBJ1-2,many
TGCAGCGTTGTAAGGGATTTGGCCTACAATGAGCAGTTCTTC,CSVVRDLAYNEQFF,-,14,TRBV29-1,TRBJ2-1,few
TGTGCCACCCAAGGAGGGAAAGTCGCCTATAATTCACCCCTCCACTTT,CATQGGKVAYNSPLHF,-,16,TRBV15,TRBJ1-6,few
TGTGCCAGCAGCCGGGGAGACCGGGACAGCATGAACGTCCTGACTTTC,CASSRGDRDSMNVLTF,TRBD1,16,TRBV5-6,TRBJ2-6,-
TGTGCCAGCGGGACAACTAGCACAGATACGCAGTATTTT,CASGTTSTDTQYF,-,13,TRBV27,TRBJ2-3,-
TGTGCCAGCAGGCAGAATAACTATGGGCTGGTACCCGGGGAGCTGTTTTTT,CASRQNNYGLVPGELFF,-,17,TRBV12-3/TRBV12-4,TRBJ2-2,few
TGCAGTGCTACCGGGGCCGTCCAAGAGACCCAGTACTTC,CSATGAVQETQYF,-,13,TRBV20-1,TRBJ2-5,-
TGTGCCAGCAGCACAACCGGGGGAGGCGAGCAGTACTTC,CASSTTGGGEQYF,-,13,TRBV7-3,TRBJ2-7,-
TGTGCCAGCAGTGCCTGGGGTAGTGATGTTGCTGGCACCGGGGAGCTGTTTTTT,CASSAWGSDVAGTGELFF,-,18,TRBV6-4,TRBJ2-2,few
TGTGCCAGCAGCTTGGAGCTAGCGGGAGACTTAGATACGCAGTATTTT,CASSLELAGDLDTQYF,TRBD2,16,TRBV5-6,TRBJ2-3,-
TGCAGCGTTGCTTGGACTAGCGGTTACAATGAGCAGTTCTTC,CSVAWTSGYNEQFF,TRBD2,14,TRBV29-1,TRBJ2-1,few
TGTGCCAGCAGTTTAGGGCGTCGGCAGTACTTC,CASSLGRRQYF,-,11,TRBV12-3/TRBV12-4,TRBJ2-7,few
TGTGCCAGTAGTCGTCAGATTATCACATACACAGATACGCAGTATTTT,CASSRQIITYTDTQYF,-,16,TRBV19,TRBJ2-3,few
TGTGCCAGTTCCGACGCTATGGCTAGCGGGAGGAGTGAGCAGTACTTC,CASSDAMASGRSEQYF,TRBD2,16,TRBV19,TRBJ2-7,-
TGTGCCAGCAGCGGGGGACCAGAAGAGACCCAGTACTTC,CASSGGPEETQYF,-,13,TRBV9,TRBJ2-5,few
TGTGCCAGCAGGATACAGGGGGAGCAGTACTTC,CASRIQGEQYF,TRBD1,11,TRBV6-8,TRBJ2-7,-
TGTGCCAGCAGACCGTTTTTGGGAGACACCGAGCAGTACTTC,CASRPFLGDTEQYF,-,14,TRBV6-2/TRBV6-3,TRBJ2-7,few
TGTGCCAGCAGTACCTCGGCTGTATCCTACGAGCAGTACTTC,CASSTSAVSYEQYF,-,14,TRBV12-3/TRBV12-4,TRBJ2-7,once
TGTGCCAGCAGCTCGACTAGCGGGGGGGAACAAGAGACCCAGTACTTC,CASSSTSGGEQETQYF,TRBD2,16,TRBV7-9,TRBJ2-5,-
TGTGCCAGCAGCCCGCGGATGGGGGCTAGCGGGAGTTTCGACAATGAGCAGTTCTTC,CASSPRMGASGSFDNEQFF,TRBD2,19,TRBV11-2,TRBJ2-1,once
TGCAGCGTTGATTTCGGGAGGGCCACAGATACGCAGTATTTT,CSVDFGRATDTQYF,TRBD2,14,TRBV29-1,TRBJ2-3,-
TGTGCCAGCAGCTTAACCGGGACAGGGAGGACTGAAGCTTTCTTT,CASSLTGTGRTEAFF,TRBD1,15,TRBV7-2,TRBJ1-1,-
TGCAGCGCCACTAGCGGACTGGACACAGATACGCAGTATTTT,CSATSGLDTDTQYF,TRBD2,14,TRBV29-1,TRBJ2-3,few
TGTGCCAGCAGCCAGGGTGGCAGATCCACAGATACGCAGTATTTT,CASSQGGRSTDTQYF,-,15,TRBV5-5,TRBJ2-3,-
TGCAGTGCTAGGACAGGGAATAATTCACCCCTCCACTTT,CSARTGNNSPLHF,TRBD1,13,TRBV20-1,TRBJ1-6,many